This paragraph covers one T cell receptor beta chain sequence. Its target is unknown. PCR was performed using 60 Vbeta and 13 Jbeta primers. Generated by immunoSEQ multiplex PCR, the TCRdb table keeps only in-frame clones and is missing some. The sample includes over 100,000 clones, roughly 76% of them seen just once. This CDR3 is 16 amino acids long. Germline-derived CDR1 and CDR2 are LNHDA and SQIVND (reference sequence). Unmatched junction bases numbered 5, after V lost 3 bases and J lost 0 bases. These data come from a study of cytomegalovirus exposure and HLA in healthy donors. Study at large: T cells numbering around 180 million yielded 90 million to 140 million unique TCR beta sequences in an earlier analysis.

Whole-study results and caveats: Association of fewer than 20,000 TCR beta sequences with HLA alleles was found at 0.05 false discovery rate in a later analysis.

Material: PBMCs. V gene TRBV19 combines with J gene TRBJ2-4, with 7 bases matching TRBD2. This TCR came from a woman aged 40 to 50 in good health and CMV-seropositive. The CDR3 loop is CASSISGVLAKNIQYF. Here the CDR3 DNA reads TGTGCCAGTAGTATCAGCGGGGTCCTAGCCAAAAACATTCAGTACTTC.